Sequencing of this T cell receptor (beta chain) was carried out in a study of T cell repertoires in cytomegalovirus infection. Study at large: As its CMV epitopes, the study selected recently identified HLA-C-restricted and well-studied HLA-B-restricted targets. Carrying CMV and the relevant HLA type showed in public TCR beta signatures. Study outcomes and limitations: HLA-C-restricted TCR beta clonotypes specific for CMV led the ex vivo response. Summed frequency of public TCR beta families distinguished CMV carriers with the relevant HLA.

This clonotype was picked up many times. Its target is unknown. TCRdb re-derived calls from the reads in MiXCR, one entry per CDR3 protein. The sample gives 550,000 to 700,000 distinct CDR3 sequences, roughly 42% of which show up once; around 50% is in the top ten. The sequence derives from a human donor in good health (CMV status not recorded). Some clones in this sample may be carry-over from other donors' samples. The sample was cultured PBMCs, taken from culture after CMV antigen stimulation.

The CDR3 bases are TGTGCCAGCAGTTCCGGGACTCAAGTCTACAATGAGCAGTTCTTC. As protein: CASSSGTQVYNEQFF. The chain carries TRBV7-2 and TRBJ2-1; D may be TRBD2 (6 bases). The germline V gene encodes CDR1 SGHTA and CDR2 FQGNSA. CDR3 length: 15 residues. Trimming cost V 6 bases and J 3 bases, with 15 bases left between them.